Listed here are 5 T cell receptor beta chains from one sample, sequenced in a study of T-cell reconstitution after alpha-beta-depleted transplantation in children. TCRbeta library construction was performed incorporating unique molecular identifiers. TCRdb recomputed calls from the PCR reads with MiXCR, one row per CDR3 protein. This table has over 150,000 distinct CDR3 sequences, about 6.6% appearing once. The sequencing here drew on PBMCs, taken before TCRalphabeta/CD19-depleted stem cell transplant. These receptors originate from a boy between 2 and 10 years old with acute lymphoblastic leukemia, due to receive a stem cell transplant.

This clonotype was observed many times. The gene calls are TRBV4-1 and TRBJ2-4; D ambiguous. The germline V gene encodes CDR1 MGHRA and CDR2 YSYEKL. Trimming took 0 bases from V and 9 from J, leaving 6 bases between them. The CDR3 consists of 12 residues. In nucleotides, the CDR3 is TGCGCCAGCAGCCAAGAAGAAACCATTCAGTACTTC. Translated: CASSQEETIQYF.

This clonotype was counted at least ten times. The genes are TRBV7-9 and TRBJ2-3; a weak D match, TRBD2 (6 bases). The CDR3 length is 13 residues. Trimming took off 5 bases at V and 4 bases at J, with 10 bases between the two ends. CDR1 and CDR2 (germline): SEHNR, FQNEAQ (reference sequence). In DNA form, the CDR3 reads TGTGCCAGCAGCCAACCGGGGGCAGATACGCAGTATTTT. Protein sequence: CASSQPGADTQYF.

This clonotype was counted at least ten times. This sequence joins TRBV20-1 and TRBJ2-7; D may be TRBD2 (6 bases). The CDR3 is 11 amino acids. The V end lost 1 base, the J end lost 5 bases, and 6 bases lay between the germline ends. CDR1 is DFQATT and CDR2 is SNEGSKA in the germline V gene (reference sequence). The CDR3 DNA follows: TGCAGTGCTAGAGGGGGGGACGAGCAGTACTTC. It is translated as CSARGGDEQYF.

This clonotype was detected ten times or more. The V gene is TRBV28, the J gene TRBJ2-7, with D possibly matching TRBD2 (5 bases). This CDR3 contains 11 residues. V was cut by 6 bases and J by 5 bases, with 8 bases left in between. From germline, CDR1 is MDHEN and CDR2 SYDVKM. The CDR3: CASSFGNEQYF. The CDR3 DNA reads as TGTGCCAGCAGCTTCGGGAACGAGCAGTACTTC.

The chain is built from TRBV5-1 and TRBJ2-3; 11 bases agree with TRBD2. V dropped 6 bases and J dropped 2; count of bases not matched to a gene: 8. The CDR3 contains 16 residues. The germline CDR1 and CDR2 sequences are SGHRS and YFSETQ. For the CDR3, the DNA is TGCGCCAGCAAACTAAGACTAGCGGGAAACACAGATACGCAGTATTTT. Its translation is CASKLRLAGNTDTQYF.